A selection of T cell receptor beta chains follows, all from one sample in a study of T-cell reconstitution after alpha-beta-depleted transplantation in children. In TCRdb, the PCR reads were re-called with MiXCR into one record per CDR3 protein. This sample has 200,000 to 250,000 distinct CDR3 sequences, with around 8.4% found just once. The sample consisted of PBMCs, mostly from graft donor cells, taken 360 days after TCRalphabeta/CD19-depleted stem cell transplant. Every receptor here comes from a male patient between 2 and 10 years old who had a stem cell transplant for acute myeloid leukemia, so the T cells may come from the graft donor. Both conserved end residues are part of each CDR3. The D gene is left open where the match is weak. The size of a clone is reported for some rows only, either as once, few or many, or as a class for expanded clones.

J gene: TRBJ2-5
clone size: many
D gene: TRBD2
V gene: TRBV20-1
CDR3 protein: CSADGVAGDLQETQYF
CDR3 DNA: TGCAGTGCAGATGGGGTAGCGGGGGACCTACAAGAGACCCAGTACTTC

J gene: TRBJ2-7
clone size: few
D gene: -
V gene: TRBV7-6
CDR3 protein: CASSFGTDSYEQYF
CDR3 DNA: TGTGCCAGCAGCTTCGGGACGGATTCCTACGAGCAGTACTTC

J gene: TRBJ2-1
clone size: many
D gene: TRBD1
V gene: TRBV3-1
CDR3 protein: CASSHWTGDNEQFF
CDR3 DNA: TGTGCCAGCAGCCATTGGACAGGAGACAATGAGCAGTTCTTC

J gene: TRBJ2-5
clone size: many
D gene: TRBD2
V gene: TRBV20-1
CDR3 protein: CSARVPGTSGPYQETQYF
CDR3 DNA: TGCAGTGCTAGAGTCCCCGGGACTAGCGGGCCCTACCAAGAGACCCAGTACTTC

J gene: TRBJ2-1
clone size: -
D gene: -
V gene: TRBV29-1
CDR3 protein: CSVVFLGGRQFF
CDR3 DNA: TGCAGCGTTGTGTTCTTGGGGGGTCGGCAGTTCTTC

J gene: TRBJ1-2
clone size: few
D gene: -
V gene: TRBV5-1
CDR3 protein: CASSWGGQYGYTF
CDR3 DNA: TGCGCCAGCAGCTGGGGGGGTCAGTATGGCTACACCTTC

J gene: TRBJ2-7
clone size: many
D gene: -
V gene: TRBV20-1
CDR3 protein: CSVPENAYEQYF
CDR3 DNA: TGCAGTGTCCCAGAGAATGCCTACGAGCAGTACTTC

J gene: TRBJ2-7
clone size: few
D gene: -
V gene: TRBV20-1
CDR3 protein: CSAIKPKVFPTYEQYF
CDR3 DNA: TGCAGTGCTATAAAACCAAAGGTCTTTCCGACCTACGAGCAGTACTTC

J gene: TRBJ1-2
clone size: -
D gene: -
V gene: TRBV15
CDR3 protein: CATSRAPWGGLLHGPYDYGYTF
CDR3 DNA: TGTGCCACCAGCAGAGCACCATGGGGGGGTCTGCTCCACGGGCCTTACGACTATGGCTACACCTTC

J gene: TRBJ2-7
clone size: many
D gene: -
V gene: TRBV15
CDR3 protein: CATSFDLYSYEQYF
CDR3 DNA: TGTGCCACCAGCTTCGACTTATACTCCTACGAGCAGTACTTC

J gene: TRBJ2-1
clone size: few
D gene: TRBD1
V gene: TRBV7-9
CDR3 protein: CASSPITGTGYNEQFF
CDR3 DNA: TGTGCCAGCAGCCCTATTACCGGGACAGGGTACAATGAGCAGTTCTTC

J gene: TRBJ2-1
clone size: few
D gene: TRBD1
V gene: TRBV29-1
CDR3 protein: CSVAGTGGYNEQFF
CDR3 DNA: TGCAGCGTGGCCGGGACAGGGGGTTACAATGAGCAGTTCTTC

J gene: TRBJ2-1
clone size: few
D gene: -
V gene: TRBV5-1
CDR3 protein: CASSLGGVFAYNEQFF
CDR3 DNA: TGCGCCAGCAGCTTGGGGGGCGTTTTTGCCTACAATGAGCAGTTCTTC

J gene: TRBJ1-2
clone size: many
D gene: TRBD1
V gene: TRBV20-1
CDR3 protein: CSAPRTGTGYGYTF
CDR3 DNA: TGCAGTGCCCCACGGACAGGGACAGGCTATGGCTACACCTTC

J gene: TRBJ2-7
clone size: -
D gene: -
V gene: TRBV3-1
CDR3 protein: CASSQDIGIPPYEQYF
CDR3 DNA: TGTGCCAGCAGCCAAGATATAGGTATTCCTCCCTACGAGCAGTACTTC

J gene: TRBJ2-3
clone size: many
D gene: TRBD2
V gene: TRBV12-3/TRBV12-4
CDR3 protein: CASSRLAGGITDTQYF
CDR3 DNA: TGTGCCAGCAGTCGGCTAGCGGGAGGGATTACAGATACGCAGTATTTT

J gene: TRBJ2-3
clone size: -
D gene: TRBD1
V gene: TRBV11-1
CDR3 protein: CASSPRTGPDTQYF
CDR3 DNA: TGTGCCAGCAGCCCAAGGACAGGGCCAGATACGCAGTATTTT